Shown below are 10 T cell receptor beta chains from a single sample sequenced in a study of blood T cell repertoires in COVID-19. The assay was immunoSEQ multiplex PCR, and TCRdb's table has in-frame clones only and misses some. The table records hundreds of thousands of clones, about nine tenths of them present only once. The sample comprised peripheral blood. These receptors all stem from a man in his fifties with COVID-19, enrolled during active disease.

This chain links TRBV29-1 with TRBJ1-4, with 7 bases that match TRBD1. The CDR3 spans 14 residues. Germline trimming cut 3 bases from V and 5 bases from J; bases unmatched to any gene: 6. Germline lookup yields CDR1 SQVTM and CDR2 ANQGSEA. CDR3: CSVDQTGRNEKLFF. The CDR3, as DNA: TGCAGCGTTGACCAGACAGGGAGGAATGAAAAACTGTTTTTT.

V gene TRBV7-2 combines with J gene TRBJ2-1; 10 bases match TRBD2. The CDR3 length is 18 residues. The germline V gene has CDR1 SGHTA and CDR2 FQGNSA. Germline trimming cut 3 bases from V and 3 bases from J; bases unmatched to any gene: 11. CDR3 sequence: CASSFPLSGGRDYNEQFF. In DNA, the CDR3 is TGTGCCAGCAGCTTCCCCCTTAGCGGGGGGCGCGACTACAATGAGCAGTTCTTC.

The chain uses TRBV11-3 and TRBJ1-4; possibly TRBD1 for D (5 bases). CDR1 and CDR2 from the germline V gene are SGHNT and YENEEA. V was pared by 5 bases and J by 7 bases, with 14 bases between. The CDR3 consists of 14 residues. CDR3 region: CASSVGRDPEKLFF. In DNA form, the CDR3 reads TGTGCCAGCAGCGTGGGGCGGGACCCTGAAAAACTGTTTTTT.

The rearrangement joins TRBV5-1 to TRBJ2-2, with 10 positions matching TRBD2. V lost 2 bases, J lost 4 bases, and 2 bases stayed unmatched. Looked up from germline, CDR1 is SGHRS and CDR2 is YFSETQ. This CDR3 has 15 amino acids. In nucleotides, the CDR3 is TGCGCCAGCAGCTTAACTAGCGGGACCACCGGGGAGCTGTTTTTT. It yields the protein CASSLTSGTTGELFF.

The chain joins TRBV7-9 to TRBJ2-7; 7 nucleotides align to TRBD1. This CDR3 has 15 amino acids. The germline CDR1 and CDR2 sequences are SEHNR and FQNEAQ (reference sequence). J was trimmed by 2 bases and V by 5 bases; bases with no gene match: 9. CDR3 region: CASSPPRTGAYEQYF. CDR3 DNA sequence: TGTGCCAGCAGCCCTCCGCGGACAGGTGCCTACGAGCAGTACTTC.

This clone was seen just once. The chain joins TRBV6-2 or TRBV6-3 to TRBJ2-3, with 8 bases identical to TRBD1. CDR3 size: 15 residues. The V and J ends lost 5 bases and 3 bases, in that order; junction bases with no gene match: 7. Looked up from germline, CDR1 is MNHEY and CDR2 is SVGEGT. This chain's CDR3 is CASSHRQGRTDTQYF. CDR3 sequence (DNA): TGTGCCAGCAGTCACCGACAGGGGCGGACAGATACGCAGTATTTT.

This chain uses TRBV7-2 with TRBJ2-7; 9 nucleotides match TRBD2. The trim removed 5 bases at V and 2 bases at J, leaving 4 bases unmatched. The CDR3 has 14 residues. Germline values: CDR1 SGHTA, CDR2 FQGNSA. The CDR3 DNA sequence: TGTGCCAGCAGCCCGGGACTAGCTACCTACGAGCAGTACTTC. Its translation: CASSPGLATYEQYF.

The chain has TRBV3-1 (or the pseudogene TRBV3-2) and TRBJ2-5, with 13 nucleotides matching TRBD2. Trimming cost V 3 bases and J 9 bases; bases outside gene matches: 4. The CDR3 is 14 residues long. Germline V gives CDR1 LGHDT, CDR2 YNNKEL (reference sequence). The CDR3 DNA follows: TGTGCCAGCAGCCAGAGTACTAGCGGGGGGGCCCAGTACTTC. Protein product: CASSQSTSGGAQYF.

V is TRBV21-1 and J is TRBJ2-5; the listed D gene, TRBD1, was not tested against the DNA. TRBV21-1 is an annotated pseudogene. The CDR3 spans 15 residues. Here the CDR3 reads CASSKGPGPQETQYF. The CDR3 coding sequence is TGTGCCAGCAGCAAAGGCCCAGGGCCCCAAGAGACCCAGTACTTC.

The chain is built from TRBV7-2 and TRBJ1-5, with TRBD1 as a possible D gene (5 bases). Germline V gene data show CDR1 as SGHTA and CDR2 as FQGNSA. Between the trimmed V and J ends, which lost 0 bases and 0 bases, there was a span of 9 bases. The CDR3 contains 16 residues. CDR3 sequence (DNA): TGTGCCAGCAGCTTAGCGGGGGGTTATAGCAATCAGCCCCAGCATTTT. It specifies CASSLAGGYSNQPQHF. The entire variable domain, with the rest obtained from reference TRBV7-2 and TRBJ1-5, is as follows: GAGVSQSPSNKVTEKGKDVELRCDPISGHTALYWYRQSLGQGLEFLIYFQGNSAPDKSGLPSDRFSAERTGGSVSTLTIQRTQQEDSAVYLCASSLAGGYSNQPQHFGDGTRLSIL.